This paragraph reports one TCR beta chain. What this receptor recognizes is not known. It has no much larger one-base neighbor in the sample; base qualities were not kept. The CDR3 contains 17 residues, cysteine and phenylalanine counted. The entry retains the CDR3 DNA only, 51 bases that are in frame from base 1. Trimming removed 4 bases from V and 4 bases from J; the gene matches leave 11 bases unexplained. Sequences ENHRY (CDR1) and SYGVKD (CDR2) are obtained from the germline V gene. These data originate in a study of Graves' ophthalmopathy and Graves' hyperthyroidism (dated by TCRdb to between 2018 and 2020). Turning to the overall study: Peripheral blood was collected at initial diagnosis, before any treatment. After sampling, hyperthyroidism patients received methimazole starting at 30 mg daily, and ophthalmopathy patients received high-dose intravenous methylprednisolone. For independent validation, a separate cohort was made up of around 18 hyperthyroidism patients plus 17 patients who later progressed from hyperthyroidism to ophthalmopathy. In roughly six hyperthyroidism patients, the T-cell repertoires found in thyroid tissue were compared with those found in blood. In total, approximately 140 blood samples were TCR-sequenced: 40 to 45 ophthalmopathy, roughly 77 hyperthyroidism and roughly 17 hyperthyroidism-to-ophthalmopathy patients. To explore V-J signatures distinguishing ophthalmopathy from hyperthyroidism, a discovery set of around 100 patients (around 44 ophthalmopathy, 57 stable hyperthyroidism) was enrolled. The study used TCR beta repertoire signatures to distinguish Graves' ophthalmopathy from Graves' hyperthyroidism and to predict progression to ophthalmopathy. Here is what the overall study found, with its caveats: In validation, the model predicted ophthalmopathy progression with about 71% sensitivity and approximately 78% specificity; around twelve predicted patients were CT-confirmed with GO in a median of 6.5 months. Ophthalmopathy was separated from stable hyperthyroidism by the 13-signature model with around 88% sensitivity and about 81% specificity in cross-validation and with 80%/75% in the test set. Sample size was not statistically predetermined, and group allocation was not concealed from the investigators. Most expanded thyroid clonotypes with frequency above 0.001 were also detected in blood, suggesting blood repertoires may reflect the thyroid immune response.

The ophthalmopathy patients had moderately to severely active disease, with a Clinical Activity Score of 3 or higher, a NOSPECS grade of 4 or higher, and a disease duration of less than 3 months. Patients were excluded if they had other autoimmune diseases, uncontrolled infections, pregnancy or lactation. Diagnosis relied on clinical symptoms, serum thyroxine, TRAb, thyroid ultrasound and orbital computed tomography. Ficoll-Paque density gradient centrifugation was used to isolate PBMCs from around 9.1 ml of fresh peripheral blood. Total RNA was extracted using Trizol reagent, and RNA quality was checked on an Agilent 2100 Bioanalyzer. TCR beta CDR3 regions were amplified from RNA transcripts for repertoire sequencing. A first-round RT-PCR used HTBI primers with the Qiagen OneStep RT-PCR kit, followed by a second-round multiplex PCR, size selection and purification. Libraries were sequenced paired-end with 100 bp reads on an Illumina HiSeq2000. The study's processing was this. SOAPnuke was used to process the reads, removing any read that contained adapters or uncalled bases, had a mean Phred below 15, or lacked an exact match to the constant primer or identifier. High-quality paired reads were merged with COPE v1.2.5. Each unique nucleotide sequence was defined as a clonotype, and clonotypes were aligned to IMGT TRB V, D and J references with MiTCR v1.1. The analysis was limited to V-J combinations with a frequency above 0.0001, which together covered about 99% of repertoires. A TCR clonal expansion and chaos score per V-J combination was defined as the ratio of F50 clonal expansion to chaos observed in the TCRdist matrix. Welch's t-statistics and random forest were used to narrow the features down to 13 V-J combinations, which were then fed into a naive Bayes classifier. The Morisita-Horn index was used to measure how similar the thyroid and blood repertoires were. Using fastp at Q25 and MiXCR, TCRdb reprocessed the public reads and kept productive beta chains. A single entry per CDR3 protein holds the most common genes and DNA from its merged rows. The V and J calls were not made by the authors but by TCRdb's processing. Present in this sample are 600,000 to 950,000 distinct CDR3 sequences, approximately 40% of which were seen just once. The top ten constitute less than 55% of the sample.

The chain was built from TRBV10-3 and TRBJ2-2, with 8 bases aligning to TRBD1. The sequence came from an adult man with Graves' ophthalmopathy. Sequencing was carried out using peripheral blood. The DNA reads TGTGCCATCAGTGCAAATTCGGGGACAGGAACCACCGGGGAGCTGTTTTTT. It encodes CAISANSGTGTTGELFF.